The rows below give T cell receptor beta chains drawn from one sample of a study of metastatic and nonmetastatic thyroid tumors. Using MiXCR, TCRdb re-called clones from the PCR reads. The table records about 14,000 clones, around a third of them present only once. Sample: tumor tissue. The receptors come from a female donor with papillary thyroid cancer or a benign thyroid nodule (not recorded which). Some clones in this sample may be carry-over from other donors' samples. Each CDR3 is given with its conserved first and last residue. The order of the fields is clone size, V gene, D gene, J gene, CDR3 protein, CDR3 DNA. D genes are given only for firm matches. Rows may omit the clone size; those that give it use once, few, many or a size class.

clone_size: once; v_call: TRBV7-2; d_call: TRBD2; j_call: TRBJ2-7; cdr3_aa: CASSYSSGGNYEQYF; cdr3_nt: TGTGCCAGCAGCTACTCTAGCGGGGGGAACTACGAGCAGTACTTC
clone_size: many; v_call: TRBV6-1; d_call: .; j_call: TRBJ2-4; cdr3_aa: CASSYSTQGLAKNIQYF; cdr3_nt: TGTGCCAGCAGTTATTCCACACAGGGACTAGCCAAAAACATTCAGTACTTC
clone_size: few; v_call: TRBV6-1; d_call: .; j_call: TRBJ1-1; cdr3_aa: CASTRISGQPSASAFF; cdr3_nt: TGTGCCAGCACTCGAATTAGCGGGCAGCCCTCGGCATCGGCTTTCTTT
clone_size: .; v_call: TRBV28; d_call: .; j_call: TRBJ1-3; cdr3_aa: CATSGGSGNTIYF; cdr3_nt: TGTGCCACCTCGGGGGGCTCTGGAAACACCATATATTTT
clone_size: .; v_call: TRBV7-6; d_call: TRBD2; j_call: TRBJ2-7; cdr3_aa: CASSDTGTSGGYEQYF; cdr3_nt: TGTGCCAGCAGCGACACCGGGACTAGCGGAGGATACGAGCAGTACTTC
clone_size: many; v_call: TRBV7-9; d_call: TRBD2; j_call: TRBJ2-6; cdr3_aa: CASSLATSGSF; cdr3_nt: TGTGCCAGCAGCTTAGCGACTAGCGGGAGTTTC
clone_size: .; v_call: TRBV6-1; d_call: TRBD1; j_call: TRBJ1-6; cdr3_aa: CASSGDRNSPLHF; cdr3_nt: TGTGCCAGCAGCGGGGACAGAAATTCACCCCTCCACTTT
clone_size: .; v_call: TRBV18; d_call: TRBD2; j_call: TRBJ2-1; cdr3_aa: CASSPPVVAGRGHEQFF; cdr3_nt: TGTGCCAGCTCACCACCGGTCGTAGCGGGGAGAGGTCATGAGCAGTTCTTC
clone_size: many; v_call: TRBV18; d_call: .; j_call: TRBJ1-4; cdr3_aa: CASSPLPSGVNEKLFF; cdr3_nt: TGTGCCAGCTCACCATTGCCCTCAGGGGTTAATGAAAAACTGTTTTTT
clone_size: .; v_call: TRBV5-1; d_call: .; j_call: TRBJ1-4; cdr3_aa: CASSLASLATNEKLFF; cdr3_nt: TGCGCCAGCAGCTTGGCCAGCCTTGCAACTAATGAAAAACTGTTTTTT
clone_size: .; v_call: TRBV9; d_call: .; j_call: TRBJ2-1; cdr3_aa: CASSFGSVNEQFF; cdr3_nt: TGTGCCAGCAGCTTCGGTTCGGTGAATGAGCAGTTCTTC
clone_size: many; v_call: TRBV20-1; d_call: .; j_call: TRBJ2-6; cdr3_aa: CSARVRRSPRAANVLTF; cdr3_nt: TGCAGTGCTAGAGTACGAAGGAGCCCCCGGGCGGCCAACGTCCTGACTTTC
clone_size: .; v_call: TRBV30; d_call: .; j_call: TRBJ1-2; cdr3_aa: CAGANYGYTF; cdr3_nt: TGTGCAGGGGCTAACTATGGCTACACCTTC
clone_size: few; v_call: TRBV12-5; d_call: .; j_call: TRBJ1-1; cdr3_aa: CTSDSSSVLTGPAFF; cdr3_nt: TGTACTAGTGACTCCTCGTCGGTACTTACAGGTCCGGCTTTCTTT
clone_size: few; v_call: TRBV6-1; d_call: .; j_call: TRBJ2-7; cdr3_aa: CASRDPRRAYEQYF; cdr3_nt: TGTGCCAGCAGGGATCCACGCCGCGCCTACGAGCAGTACTTC
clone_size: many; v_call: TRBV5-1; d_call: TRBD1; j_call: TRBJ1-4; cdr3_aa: CASSLTGGDGEKLFF; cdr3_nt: TGCGCCAGCAGCTTGACAGGGGGCGATGGGGAAAAACTGTTTTTT
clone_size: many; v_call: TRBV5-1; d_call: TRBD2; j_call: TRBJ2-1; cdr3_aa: CASTLAGGGSYNEQFF; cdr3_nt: TGCGCCAGCACGTTAGCGGGAGGAGGGTCCTACAATGAGCAGTTCTTC
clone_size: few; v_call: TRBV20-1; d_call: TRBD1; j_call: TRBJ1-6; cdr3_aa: CSAGTGGDNSPLHF; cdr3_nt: TGCAGTGCCGGGACAGGGGGCGATAATTCACCCCTCCACTTT
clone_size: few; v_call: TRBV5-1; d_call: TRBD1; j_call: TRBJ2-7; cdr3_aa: CASSLGGTGRLGEQYF; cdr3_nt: TGCGCCAGCAGCTTGGGAGGGACAGGGCGATTGGGGGAGCAGTACTTC
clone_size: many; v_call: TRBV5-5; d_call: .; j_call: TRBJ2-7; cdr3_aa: CASSLEAARSYEQYF; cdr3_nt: TGTGCCAGCAGCTTGGAGGCAGCACGATCCTACGAGCAGTACTTC
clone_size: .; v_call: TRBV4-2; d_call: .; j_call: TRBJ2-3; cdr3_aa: CASSQGVVNRGSADTQYF; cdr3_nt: TGTGCCAGCAGCCAAGGAGTGGTAAATAGGGGATCGGCAGATACGCAGTATTTT
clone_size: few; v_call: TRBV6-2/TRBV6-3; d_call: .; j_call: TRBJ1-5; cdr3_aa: CASSYSRRPQHF; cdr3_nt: TGTGCCAGCAGTTACTCCCGGCGGCCCCAGCATTTT
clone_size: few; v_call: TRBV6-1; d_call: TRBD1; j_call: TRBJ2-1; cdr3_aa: CASSPGQEYNEQFF; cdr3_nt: TGTGCCAGCAGTCCGGGACAGGAATACAATGAGCAGTTCTTC
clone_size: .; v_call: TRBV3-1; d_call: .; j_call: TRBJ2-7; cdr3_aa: CASSRDPGPTYEQYF; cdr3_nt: TGTGCCAGCAGCCGAGACCCGGGACCTACCTACGAGCAGTACTTC
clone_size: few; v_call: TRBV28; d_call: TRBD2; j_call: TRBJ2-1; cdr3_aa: CASIPLLASSYNEQFF; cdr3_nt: TGTGCCAGCATTCCTCTACTAGCGTCTTCCTACAATGAGCAGTTCTTC
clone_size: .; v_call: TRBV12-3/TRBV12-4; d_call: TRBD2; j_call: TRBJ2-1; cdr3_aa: CSNRTGTSGSSSYNEQFF; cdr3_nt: TGTTCCAACAGGACCGGGACTAGCGGGAGCAGCTCCTACAATGAGCAGTTCTTC
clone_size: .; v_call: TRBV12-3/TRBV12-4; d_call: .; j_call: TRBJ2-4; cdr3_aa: CASSLGNWAKNIQYF; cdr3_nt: TGTGCCAGCAGTTTAGGGAACTGGGCCAAAAACATTCAGTACTTC
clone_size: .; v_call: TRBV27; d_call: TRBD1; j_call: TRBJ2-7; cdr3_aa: CASSSLPGQGGREQYF; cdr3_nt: TGTGCCAGCAGTTCCCTACCGGGACAGGGGGGGCGGGAGCAGTACTTC
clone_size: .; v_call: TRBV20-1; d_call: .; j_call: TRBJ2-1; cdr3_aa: CSSRDHSSSYNEQFF; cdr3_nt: TGTAGTTCTAGAGATCACTCGAGCTCCTACAATGAGCAGTTCTTC
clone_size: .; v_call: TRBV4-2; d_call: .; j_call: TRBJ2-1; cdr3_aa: CASSQGGLYNEQFF; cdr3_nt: TGTGCCAGCAGCCAGGGGGGACTCTACAATGAGCAGTTCTTC
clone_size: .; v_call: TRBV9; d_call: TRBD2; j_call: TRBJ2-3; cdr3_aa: CASSVDPRLAGHTDTQYF; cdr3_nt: TGTGCCAGCAGCGTAGATCCCAGACTAGCGGGGCACACAGATACGCAGTATTTT
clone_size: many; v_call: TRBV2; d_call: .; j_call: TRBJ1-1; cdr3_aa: CASREGIGYTEAFF; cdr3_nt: TGTGCCAGCAGAGAGGGGATTGGGTACACTGAAGCTTTCTTT
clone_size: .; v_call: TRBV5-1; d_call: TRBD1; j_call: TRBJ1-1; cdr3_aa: CASSLRGVGTGTGSEAFF; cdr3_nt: TGCGCCAGCAGCTTGAGAGGTGTTGGAACCGGGACAGGGTCTGAAGCTTTCTTT
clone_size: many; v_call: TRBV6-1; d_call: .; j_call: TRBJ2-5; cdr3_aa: CASSETFQETQYF; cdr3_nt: TGTGCCAGCAGTGAGACATTCCAAGAGACCCAGTACTTC
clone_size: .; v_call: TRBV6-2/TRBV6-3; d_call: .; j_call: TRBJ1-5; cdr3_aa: CASRAQDQPQHF; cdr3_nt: TGTGCCAGCAGAGCTCAAGATCAGCCCCAGCATTTT
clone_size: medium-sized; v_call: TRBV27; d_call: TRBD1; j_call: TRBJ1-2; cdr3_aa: CASLGQGANRGYTF; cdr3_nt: TGTGCCAGCCTTGGACAGGGGGCTAATCGTGGCTACACCTTC
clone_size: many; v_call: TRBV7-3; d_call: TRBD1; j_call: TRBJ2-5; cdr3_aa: CASSIGTGVEETQYF; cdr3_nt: TGTGCCAGCAGCATCGGGACAGGGGTTGAAGAGACCCAGTACTTC
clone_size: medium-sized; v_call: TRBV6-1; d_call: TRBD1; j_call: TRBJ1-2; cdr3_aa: CASSEIDRANYGYTF; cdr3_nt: TGTGCCAGCAGTGAAATAGACAGGGCTAACTATGGCTACACCTTC
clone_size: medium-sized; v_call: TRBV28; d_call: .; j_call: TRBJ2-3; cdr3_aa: CASSREFFTDTQYF; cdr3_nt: TGTGCCAGCAGCCGGGAATTCTTCACAGATACGCAGTATTTT
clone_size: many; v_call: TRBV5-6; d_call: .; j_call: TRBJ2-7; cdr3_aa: CASSSRMTYEQYF; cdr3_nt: TGTGCCAGCAGCTCTAGGATGACATACGAGCAGTACTTC
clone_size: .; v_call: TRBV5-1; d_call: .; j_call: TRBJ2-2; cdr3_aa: CASRFSPNPNTGELFF; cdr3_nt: TGCGCCAGCAGATTTAGTCCGAACCCGAACACCGGGGAGCTGTTTTTT
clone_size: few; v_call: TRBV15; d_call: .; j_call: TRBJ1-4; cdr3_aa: CATSREGTSEKLFF; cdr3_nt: TGTGCCACCAGCAGAGAGGGAACTAGTGAAAAACTGTTTTTT
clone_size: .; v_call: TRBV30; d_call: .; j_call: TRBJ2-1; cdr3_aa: CAWSVEGGIPPSLSNEQFF; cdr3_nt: TGTGCCTGGAGTGTAGAAGGTGGGATACCACCCTCTCTCAGCAATGAGCAGTTCTTC
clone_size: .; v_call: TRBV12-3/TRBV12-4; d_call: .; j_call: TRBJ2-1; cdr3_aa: CASSLASINEQFF; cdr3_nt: TGTGCCAGCAGTTTGGCTAGCATCAATGAGCAGTTCTTC
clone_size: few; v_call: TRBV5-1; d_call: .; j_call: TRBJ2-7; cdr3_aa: CASSLVAGQNHEQYF; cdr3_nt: TGCGCCAGCAGCTTGGTTGCGGGGCAGAACCACGAGCAGTACTTC
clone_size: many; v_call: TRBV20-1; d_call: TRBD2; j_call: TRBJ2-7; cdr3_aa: CSARAPSGRAYEQYF; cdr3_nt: TGCAGTGCTAGAGCCCCAAGCGGGAGGGCCTACGAGCAGTACTTC
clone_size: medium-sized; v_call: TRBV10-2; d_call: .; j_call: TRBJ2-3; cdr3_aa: CASRDLSLDTQYF; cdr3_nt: TGCGCCAGCAGAGACCTCAGCCTAGATACGCAGTATTTT
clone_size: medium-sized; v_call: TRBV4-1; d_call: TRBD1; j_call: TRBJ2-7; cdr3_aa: CASSPAKTGGYEQYF; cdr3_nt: TGCGCCAGCAGCCCAGCAAAGACAGGGGGCTACGAGCAGTACTTC
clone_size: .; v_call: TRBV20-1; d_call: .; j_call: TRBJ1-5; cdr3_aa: CSALQGVNQPQHF; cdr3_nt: TGCAGTGCCCTACAGGGAGTCAATCAGCCCCAGCATTTT
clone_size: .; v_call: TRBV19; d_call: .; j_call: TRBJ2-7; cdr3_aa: CATSPTGPRTYEQYF; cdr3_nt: TGTGCCACCTCCCCTACGGGTCCTCGAACCTACGAGCAGTACTTC
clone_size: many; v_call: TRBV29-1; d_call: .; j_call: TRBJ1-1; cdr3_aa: CSDLENEAFF; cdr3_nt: TGCAGCGACCTAGAAAATGAAGCTTTCTTT
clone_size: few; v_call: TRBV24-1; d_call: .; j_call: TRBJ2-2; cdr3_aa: CATSQISPTGELFF; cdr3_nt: TGTGCCACCAGTCAAATTAGTCCCACCGGGGAGCTGTTTTTT
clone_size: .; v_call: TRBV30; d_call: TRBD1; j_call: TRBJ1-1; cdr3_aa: CAWSVGDRGRSEAFF; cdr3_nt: TGTGCCTGGAGTGTAGGGGACAGGGGGCGCTCTGAAGCTTTCTTT